The 13 T cell receptor beta chains presented below share a single source sample, sequenced in a study of shared clonotypes between healthy human individuals. Sequencing used immunoSEQ multiplex PCR; TCRdb keeps in-frame clones, though not all of them. The profile shows more than 850,000 clones, around three quarters of them singletons. Sequenced material: memory CD4+ T cells from PBMCs. Described subset: CD45RA-negative fraction. These TCRs come from a man in his late teens or twenties in good health. Some clones in this sample may be carry-over from other donors' samples.

This chain joins TRBV9 and TRBJ2-3, with 8 bases that match TRBD1. There are 16 residues in the CDR3. Trimming at V came to 3 bases and at J to 6 bases, leaving 12 bases not matched to a gene. Per germline, CDR1 SGDLS and CDR2 YYNGEE. This CDR3 reads CASSEGGQAGQDTQYF. CDR3 bases: TGTGCCAGCAGCGAGGGGGGACAGGCGGGGCAGGATACGCAGTATTTT.

V is TRBV7-6 and J is TRBJ1-3; maybe TRBD1 (5 bases). Germline values: CDR1 SGHVS, CDR2 FNYEAQ. This CDR3 region has 16 residues. Trimming took off 0 bases at V and 1 base at J, with 10 bases between the two ends. The CDR3: CASSLAAGQSGNTIYF. The CDR3 bases are TGTGCCAGCAGCTTAGCGGCGGGGCAATCTGGAAACACCATATATTTT.

About this clone itself: The same CDR3 can be traced to other DNA sequences in this sample. The V call is TRBV29-1, the J call TRBJ2-1; TRBD2 matches 9 bases. CDR3 length: 12 residues. J gave up 8 bases and V 6 bases, and 5 bases lay outside the gene matches. Germline V lookup: CDR1 SQVTM, CDR2 ANQGSEA. The DNA for the CDR3 is TGCAGCGTGGAGACTAGCGGCGATGAGCAGTTCTTC. It translates to CSVETSGDEQFF.

This chain connects TRBV7-3 to TRBJ2-2, with D uncertain. Deletions cut 5 bases from V and 7 bases from J, with 11 bases between. The CDR3 contains 13 residues. CDR1 and CDR2 from the germline V gene are SGHTA and FQGTGA. CDR3 in amino acids: CASSPRENGELFF. The CDR3 DNA reads as TGTGCCAGCAGCCCGCGTGAGAACGGGGAGCTGTTTTTT.

This chain uses TRBV5-5 with TRBJ2-7; 7 bases align to TRBD2. The J segment lost 2 bases and the V segment lost 0 bases, leaving 8 bases of the junction unmatched. The V gene's germline CDR1 is SGHKS and CDR2 YYEKEE (reference sequence). This CDR3 has 16 residues. The CDR3 DNA reads as TGTGCCAGCAGCTTGGACGCGAGCGGGGCCGCCTACGAGCAGTACTTC. It is translated as CASSLDASGAAYEQYF.

The V and J genes are TRBV30 and TRBJ1-2; D is perhaps TRBD1 (6 bases). This CDR3 spans 13 amino acids. Germline V gene lookup returns CDR1 GTSNPN and CDR2 SVGIG (reference sequence). Trimming removed 5 bases at V and 7 bases at J, with 17 bases between. The CDR3 region has the DNA TGTGCCTGGCAACAGGGAGCAATGGGTGGCTACACCTTC. Translated, it gives CAWQQGAMGGYTF.

The chain joins TRBV29-1 to TRBJ2-7, with D possibly being TRBD1 or TRBD2 (5 bases each). The CDR3 is made up of 14 amino acids. The V gene's germline CDR1 is SQVTM and CDR2 ANQGSEA. The germline V and J ends were trimmed by 2 bases and 5 bases, with 16 bases remaining between them. The chain's CDR3 is CSVELGRVGNEQYF. CDR3 nucleotides: TGCAGCGTTGAATTGGGGCGGGTTGGCAACGAGCAGTACTTC.

The CDR3 DNA follows: TGTGCCAGCTCACTATTGGGGGGCTTCTACAATGAGCAGTTCTTC. Amino acids: CASSLLGGFYNEQFF. The chain couples TRBV18 to TRBJ2-1; D possibly matches TRBD1 or TRBD2 (6 bases each). V was trimmed by 4 bases and J by 3 bases, leaving 13 bases between them. This CDR3 comprises 15 residues. The germline V gene encodes CDR1 KGHSH and CDR2 LQKENI. The entire variable domain, with the rest obtained from reference TRBV18 and TRBJ2-1, is as follows: NAGVMQNPRHLVRRRGQEARLRCSPMKGHSHVYWYRQLPEEGLKFMVYLQKENIIDESGMPKERFSAEFPKEGPSILRIQQVVRGDSAAYFCASSLLGGFYNEQFFGPGTRLTVL.

The chain uses TRBV4-2 and TRBJ2-2; TRBD2 aligns across 10 bases. CDR1 is LGHNA, CDR2 YNFKEQ, per germline. V lost 4 bases, J lost 6 bases, and 5 bases stayed unmatched. The CDR3 is made up of 15 amino acids. This CDR3 is CASSRVAGGAGELFF. CDR3 coding DNA: TGTGCCAGCAGCCGGGTAGCGGGAGGAGCCGGGGAGCTGTTTTTT.

The chain carries TRBV11-2 and TRBJ2-5; D unresolved. Trimming removed 1 base at V and 0 bases at J, with 12 bases between. The CDR3 is 16 amino acids. Germline V gene lookup returns CDR1 SGHAT and CDR2 FQNNGV. CDR3 DNA sequence: TGTGCCAGCAGCTTAGGGCTCGGCGTACACCAAGAGACCCAGTACTTC. Its protein is CASSLGLGVHQETQYF.

The chain links TRBV7-2 to TRBJ2-1, with 8 positions matching TRBD1. The CDR3 spans 16 residues. V trimming: 5 bases; J trimming: 1 base; junction bases outside the gene matches: 7. In germline, CDR1 is SGHTA, CDR2 FQGNSA. The CDR3 here is CASSPPRDRSYNEQFF. CDR3 bases: TGTGCCAGCAGCCCCCCACGGGACAGGTCCTACAATGAGCAGTTCTTC.

This clone was detected once. This CDR3 reads CASSHSGRSVEAFF. The CDR3 bases are TGTGCCAGCAGCCATTCTGGCCGGTCAGTAGAAGCTTTCTTT. The rearrangement uses TRBV14 and TRBJ1-1; D gene ambiguous. V was shortened by 3 bases and J by 8 bases, with 16 bases between the two germline ends. This CDR3 spans 14 amino acids. Germline CDR1 and CDR2: SGHDN and FVKESK.

J is TRBJ2-1 and V is TRBV6-1; unclear D gene. The CDR3 runs to 10 residues. V was shortened by 8 bases and J by 5 bases, with 4 bases between the two germline ends. Germline V CDR1 and CDR2: MNHNS, SASEGT. The CDR3 here is CASGNNEQFF. The CDR3 DNA reads as TGTGCCAGCGGAAACAATGAGCAGTTCTTC.